What follows describes a single TCR beta chain. Its antigen is still unknown. No quality values exist for individual bases; no much larger clone is one base distant. The CDR3, from cysteine to phenylalanine, totals 13 residues. Just the 39-base CDR3 DNA is kept, in frame starting at base 1. Trimming costs V 6 bases and J 0 bases, and their ends lie 8 bases apart. CDR1 and CDR2 are read off the germline V gene (reference sequence) as LNHDA and SQIVND. The data belong to a study of blood T cell repertoires in COVID-19 (dated by TCRdb to between 2020 and 2021). In terms of the full investigation: Samples from collaborators originated in the United States, Italy and Spain and spanned both the acute and convalescent phases of COVID-19. The repertoires were made available in a free public database intended to serve as a resource for research on the immune response to SARS-CoV-2. The samples were drawn from the first 160 participants of the ongoing ImmuneRACE study and from 950 to 1,500 subjects provided by 6 global collaborators. The material from the prospective study consisted of cDNA or gDNA derived from T cells, B-cell-depleted T cells, or PBMCs. Sample metadata almost always included a de-identified subject ID, COVID-19 status, age in years and sex. The dataset comprised deeply sampled blood TCRbeta repertoires from subjects exposed to, actively infected with, or recovered from COVID-19. Where available, HLA class I and class II types were taken from metadata supplied by the sample provider and were not determined by assay-based typing.

Participants in the prospective study were aged about 18 to 95 years, lived in 20 to 30 United States geographic areas, and enrolled through a virtual design. In the prospective study, participants were assigned to cohorts based on the clinical history participants reported in a screening survey and a study questionnaire. Recovered participants in ImmuneRACE Cohort 3 were defined by two consecutive negative NP/OP PCR tests, clearance by a healthcare professional, or resolution of symptoms. Mobile phlebotomists in the prospective study collected whole blood, serum and a nasopharyngeal or oropharyngeal swab from every participant. Prospective study participants could optionally give additional blood draws and questionnaires over a roughly two-month period. Prospective study blood samples were shipped either frozen or at room temperature before DNA extraction. The paper's findings and limits, for the study overall: How much clinical and demographic metadata was included differed by source and by participant, and the metadata was provided uncurated.

TCRbeta CDR3 regions were amplified from genomic DNA using the immunoSEQ Assay, a bias-controlled multiplex PCR. The source study handled its data this way. The number of nucleated cells in each sample was estimated from the amplification of reference gene primers within the assay. Sequence reads were collapsed and filtered to measure the absolute abundance of every unique TCRbeta CDR3 rearrangement. Productive Simpson clonality was computed per sample as the square root of Simpson's diversity index over productive rearrangements. Drawn from immuneACCESS, this table holds only the in-frame rearrangements with V and J called that TCRdb kept. Clones are partly lost; checked studies trace under half to an unresolved V gene and leave the rest unexplained. V and J calls and clone size come straight from that table; D and trimming were deduced from the DNA. The sample yields 150,000 to 200,000 clones; around 89% were counted once. The ten largest clonotypes hold around 6.7% of the sample.

The rearranged segments are TRBV19 and TRBJ1-1; the D gene remains uncertain. The TCR comes from a woman aged 50 to 60 who had recovered from COVID-19. The sequenced sample consisted of PBMCs or T cells enriched from blood (not recorded which). The sequenced DNA is TGTGCCAGTAGCCCACTCCTGAACACTGAAGCTTTCTTT. Translated, this gives CASSPLLNTEAFF. Reference TRBV19 and TRBJ1-1 genes cover what lies past the CDR3, so the full variable domain is DGGITQSPKYLFRKEGQNVTLSCEQNLNHDAMYWYRQDPGQGLRLIYYSQIVNDFQKGDIAEGYSVSREKKESFPLTVTSAQKNPTAFYLCASSPLLNTEAFFGQGTRLTVV.